These T cell receptor beta chains were read from a single sample in a study of blood T cell repertoires in COVID-19. Using immunoSEQ multiplex PCR, the repertoire was profiled, and TCRdb retains in-frame clones only, with some absent. The profile shows about 150,000 clones, 80% to 90% of them singletons. The specimen was peripheral blood. These receptors came from an older man with acute or convalescent COVID-19. Each CDR3 is given with its conserved first and last residue.

v_call	j_call	cdr3_aa
TRBV3-1/TRBV3-2	TRBJ2-7	CASSQGLREQYF
TRBV9	TRBJ2-2	CASSSGLAGGIGELFF
TRBV27	TRBJ2-5	CASSLLAGPETQYF
TRBV6-2/TRBV6-3	TRBJ1-4	CASSYSGGSREKLFF
TRBV7-9	TRBJ2-5	CASSWAGQGRHQETQYF
TRBV5-1	TRBJ1-2	CASSSENRGRIYGYTF
TRBV29-1	TRBJ2-5	CSVDDRGVVGTQYF
TRBV3-1/TRBV3-2	TRBJ1-5	CASSQGGTGAGQPQHF
TRBV7-9	TRBJ1-2	CASRPGTLGFYGYTF
TRBV30	TRBJ1-1	CAWRGKGTVINTETFF
TRBV7-9	TRBJ2-1	CASSLKADSGADNEQFF
TRBV7-9	TRBJ2-7	CASSSQTSGTRYEQYF
TRBV27	TRBJ2-7	CASSLTHSRLYTYEQYF
TRBV27	TRBJ2-7	CASSPPGQGTYEQYF
TRBV19	TRBJ2-2	CASSIGTPADTGELFF
TRBV7-6	TRBJ2-3	CASSSWDRGIGTQYF
TRBV27	TRBJ2-6	CASSAQGTLSGANVLTF
TRBV9	TRBJ2-5	CASSVGIGEGGETQYF
TRBV18	TRBJ2-1	CASSLLSTSGGDEQFF
TRBV10-3	TRBJ1-1	CAISKTGLEEAFF
TRBV25-1	TRBJ1-1	CASSAITPNTEAFF
TRBV19	TRBJ2-1	CASSQVGGGSYNEQFF
TRBV19	TRBJ2-2	CASSRVTGELFF
TRBV6-2/TRBV6-3	TRBJ2-3	CASSYSSTGTSGMTDTQYF
TRBV5-8	TRBJ2-1	CASTPGLAFYNEQFF
TRBV28	TRBJ1-2	CASSLGDTNYGYTF
TRBV2	TRBJ2-1	CASSDWSSGNNEQFF
TRBV24-1	TRBJ1-1	CATSDSRAMNTEAFF
TRBV7-9	TRBJ2-7	CASSLGLAGGEQYF
TRBV7-2	TRBJ2-2	CASSLRGGANTGELFF
TRBV18	TRBJ2-2	CASSPLLAGGSGELFF
TRBV30	TRBJ2-1	CAWSQGLPSYNEQFF
TRBV2	TRBJ1-6	CASCIENSPLHF
TRBV19	TRBJ1-1	CASGRTGGANTEAFF
TRBV5-5	TRBJ2-1	CASSLGGREGPLNEQFF
TRBV11-3	TRBJ1-1	CASSPRTGDTEAFF
TRBV4-2	TRBJ1-1	CASSQVLSGTGGKDTEAFF
TRBV27	TRBJ2-5	CASRPAASGRRWETQYF
TRBV10-3	TRBJ2-1	CAISEGPSLYNEQFF
TRBV7-2	TRBJ1-1	CASSYLGTGDTEAFF
TRBV5-1	TRBJ2-2	CASSLGVSAGTGELFF
TRBV15	TRBJ2-7	CATSRDLVYEQYF
TRBV9	TRBJ1-4	CASSISGTRDEKLFF
TRBV7-9	TRBJ1-4	CASSPYPDRANEKLFF
TRBV25-1	TRBJ2-2	CASSDPSTGELFF